This TCR beta chain emerged from a study of T cell changes during pregnancy in multiple sclerosis (dated 2019 in TCRdb). Regarding the complete study: The study looked at changes in the T cell repertoire across pregnancy in women with multiple sclerosis.

In regard to this clone: There is no known antigen for this receptor. One base away there is no much larger clone; base qualities are not given.

The method was the immunoSEQ multiplex PCR assay. As stored in TCRdb, this immuneACCESS dataset retains in-frame rearrangements with V and J assigned. A fraction of the clones does not appear; measured against another copy, unresolved V genes explain less than half of the discrepancy, and the remainder lacks a known reason. For this sample there are about 120,000 clones; about 93% appear just once. The biggest ten clones account for 6.2% of the sample. This material consisted of peripheral blood, taken before pregnancy. The clonotype was recovered from a female donor with multiple sclerosis, enrolled in a pregnancy study.

The nucleotide sequence is given as TGTGCCAGCAGCTTGGGGGCACCGCTCTCCGCAGATACGCAGTATTTT. This codes for CASSLGAPLSADTQYF. In this chain, TRBV5-4 is recombined with TRBJ2-3, with the D gene too uncertain to name. V sheds 0 bases and J sheds 4 bases, leaving 15 bases between their ends. The CDR3 holds 16 amino acids from the cysteine to the phenylalanine. Of all the DNA, just the CDR3 is kept, 48 bases in frame from base 1. From a lookup of the germline V gene (reference sequence), CDR1 and CDR2 are SGHNT and YYREEE.